What follows is one TCR beta chain and its context. The sample comes from a study of blood T cell repertoires in COVID-19. Study overall: COVID-19 samples, acute and convalescent, were from the United States, Italy and Spain. T cells, B-cell-depleted T cells, or PBMCs provided the cDNA or gDNA that served as material.

Sequencing was performed with immunoSEQ multiplex PCR; in TCRdb, only in-frame clones are kept and a portion is missing. The repertoire holds about 240,000 clones, with roughly 87% as singletons. CDR1 and CDR2 (germline): SGHTA, FQGNSA. J lost 2 bases, V lost 1 base, and 4 bases had no gene match. The CDR3 runs 15 residues. Sequences were obtained from peripheral blood. The chain uses TRBV7-2 and TRBJ2-7, with TRBD1 identical over 8 bases. This clonotype was obtained from a man between 60 and 70 years old who had recovered from COVID-19. CDR3 coding DNA: TGTGCCAGCAGCTTAGGTCAGGGGGCCCCCTACGAGCAGTACGTC. Amino acids: CASSLGQGAPYEQYV.